This TCR beta chain appears in the sequencing data of a study of CD4 T cells in relation to SARS-CoV-2 and coronaviruses (TCRdb year 2021). The study in broad terms: In the ViraFEST assay, PBMCs were grown with antigen for 10 to 11 days, and TCR beta CDR3s were then sequenced to identify antigen-specific clonal expansions. Patient-derived lymphoblastoid cell lines were used to map the HLA restriction of shared crossreactive spike epitopes. The approximately twelve convalescent patients included 8 males and 4 females; two subjects were Hispanic. For other donors in the study, expansion assays were sequenced with a different, Illumina-based TCR-beta assay. Across all 12 patients in the full convalescent cohort, ages ranged from roughly 20 to 75 years, with a median of 38. At the level of individual TCR clonotypes, the study evaluated whether memory CD4+ T cells crossreact between the spike proteins of SARS-CoV-2 and those of common cold coronaviruses. The Adaptive Biotechnologies TCR-sequencing kit was used for samples from three pre-COVID donors and for the naive versus memory experiments, whereas the other data were Illumina-based.

To separate naive from memory CD4+ T cells, cryopreserved PBMCs first underwent CD4 enrichment and then EasySep naive CD4+ T cell enrichment. For under twelve days, roughly 100,000 sorted naive or memory CD4+ T cells were cultured together with CEF peptides and T cell-depleted PBMCs at a 1:1 ratio. Each peptide culture condition was generally run in triplicate replicate wells. Ficoll-Paque PLUS gradient centrifugation was used to isolate PBMCs from leukapheresis product or whole blood. PBMCs were either used fresh in the expansion assay or cryopreserved at -140 degrees C. The QIAamp Micro DNA Kit was used to extract genomic DNA from the CD4+ T cells. CEF-cultured naive and memory CD4+ T cell DNA received survey-level immunoSEQ TCR-beta sequencing. Per the authors' processing: During preprocessing, nonproductive sequences were discarded, as were any CDR3s that did not begin with C, did not end with F or W, or were shorter than 7 amino acids. Antigen-specific clonotypes were called with the MANAFEST web app on the basis of expansion relative to the reference and to other culture wells. A clone counted as positive if significantly expanded in 2 of 3 replicate wells versus the reference culture at FDR below 0.05. To be called positive, a clone also had to show significant expansion compared with every other tandem well and an odds ratio greater than 5. Cultured and uncultured naive and memory CD4+ repertoires were searched for previously identified spike- and CEF-reactive CDR3s. CDR3 homology was quantified as pairwise Levenshtein distance, calculated with the stringdist R package after three terminal residues were trimmed from each end. Drawn from immuneACCESS, this table holds only the in-frame rearrangements with V and J called that TCRdb kept. Clones are partly lost; checked studies trace under half to an unresolved V gene and leave the rest unexplained. V and J calls and clone size are those listed in that table; D and trimming were worked out from the DNA. The sample table records some 40,000 clones; about three quarters of these occur just once. 20% of the sample rests with the top ten.

Here is what the overall study found, with its caveats: The study was constrained by small numbers of patients and of tested TCRs. In about two thirds of donors, memory CD4+ clonotypes turned up that crossrecognized SARS-CoV-2 and at least one common cold coronavirus spike. Crossreactivity analysis was centred on spike protein, so crossreactivity against other viral proteins was not assessed. Crossreactive clones showed significantly weaker SARS-CoV-2-driven expansion than monoreactive clones, consistent with antigenic imprinting. Naive versus memory sequencing indicated the assay detects memory recall responses rather than primary responses primed during culture. No donor contributed both pre-pandemic and post-infection samples, which limited tracing the source of pre-existing responses.

CDR3 length: 18 amino acids, cysteine to phenylalanine. The DNA shown is the 54-base CDR3, in frame from base 1. V lost 2 bases and J lost 1 base, and the count of bases not matched to a germline gene is 5. CDR1 and CDR2 are read off the germline V gene as SGHDT and YYEEEE. Comment on this clone: Its recognized antigen is unknown. Base qualities are missing; no much larger clone stands one base away.

This TCR was recovered from an adult with COVID-19. The rearranged segments are TRBV5-6 and TRBJ2-4; 14 nucleotides in the junction match TRBD2. Sequenced input: memory CD4+ T cells from PBMCs, cultured in vitro. The cell subset or site label for this specimen denotes: memory (non-naive) CD4+ T cells. The CDR3 region has the sequence CASSLRWTSGRAKNIQYF. The nucleotide sequence reads as follows: TGTGCCAGCAGCTTAAGGTGGACTAGCGGGAGGGCCAAAAACATTCAGTACTTC.